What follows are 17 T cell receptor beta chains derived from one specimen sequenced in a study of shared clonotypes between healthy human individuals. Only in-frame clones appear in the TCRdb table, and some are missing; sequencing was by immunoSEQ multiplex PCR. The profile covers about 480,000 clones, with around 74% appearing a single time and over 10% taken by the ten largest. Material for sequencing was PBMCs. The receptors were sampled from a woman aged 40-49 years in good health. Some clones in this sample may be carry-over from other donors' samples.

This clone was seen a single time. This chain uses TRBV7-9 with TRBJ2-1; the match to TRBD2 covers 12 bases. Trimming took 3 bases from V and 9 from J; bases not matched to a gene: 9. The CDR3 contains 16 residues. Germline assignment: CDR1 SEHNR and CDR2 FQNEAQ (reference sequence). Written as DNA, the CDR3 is TGTGCCAGCAGCTTGTCCCTAGCGGGAGGGCCTTCTGAGCAGTTCTTC. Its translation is CASSLSLAGGPSEQFF.

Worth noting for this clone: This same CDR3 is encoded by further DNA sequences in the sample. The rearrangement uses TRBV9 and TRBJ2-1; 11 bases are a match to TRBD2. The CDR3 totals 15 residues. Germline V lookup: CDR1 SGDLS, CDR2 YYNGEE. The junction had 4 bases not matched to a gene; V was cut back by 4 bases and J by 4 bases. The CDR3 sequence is CASSPRLAGYNEQFF. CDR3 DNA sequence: TGTGCCAGCAGCCCTCGACTAGCGGGGTACAATGAGCAGTTCTTC.

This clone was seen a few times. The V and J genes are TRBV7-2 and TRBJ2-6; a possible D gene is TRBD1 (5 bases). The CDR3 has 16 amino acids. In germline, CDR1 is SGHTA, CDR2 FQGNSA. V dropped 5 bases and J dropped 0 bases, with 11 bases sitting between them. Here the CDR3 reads CASSKKGVSGANVLTF. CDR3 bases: TGTGCCAGCAGCAAAAAAGGGGTCTCTGGGGCCAACGTCCTGACTTTC.

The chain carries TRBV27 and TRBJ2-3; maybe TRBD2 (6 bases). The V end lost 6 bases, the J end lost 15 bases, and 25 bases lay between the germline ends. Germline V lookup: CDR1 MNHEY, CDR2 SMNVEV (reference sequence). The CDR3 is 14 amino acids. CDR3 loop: CASRGDLGRALPYF. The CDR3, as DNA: TGTGCCAGCAGGGGGGACTTGGGGAGAGCCCTCCCCTATTTT.

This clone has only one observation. The CDR3 reads CASSEAIGEPQHF. The CDR3 coding sequence is TGTGCCAGCAGTGAAGCGATTGGGGAGCCCCAGCATTTT. The genes are TRBV6-1 and TRBJ1-5; D gene ambiguous. Germline values: CDR1 MNHNS, CDR2 SASEGT. Trimming removed 0 bases from V and 8 bases from J, with 8 bases in between. The CDR3 covers 13 residues.

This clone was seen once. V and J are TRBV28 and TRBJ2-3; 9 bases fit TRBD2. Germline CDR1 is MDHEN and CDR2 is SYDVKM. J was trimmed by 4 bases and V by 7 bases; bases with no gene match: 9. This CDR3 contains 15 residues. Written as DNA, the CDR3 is TGTGCCAGCACTACGGCGCGGGAGGGGGCAGATACGCAGTATTTT. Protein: CASTTAREGADTQYF.

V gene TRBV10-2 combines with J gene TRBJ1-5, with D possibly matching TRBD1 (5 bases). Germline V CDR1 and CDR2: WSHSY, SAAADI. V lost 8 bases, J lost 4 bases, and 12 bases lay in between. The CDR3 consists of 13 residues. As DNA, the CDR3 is TGCGCCAGCCGGTTGGCAGGGAATCAGCCCCAGCATTTT. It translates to CASRLAGNQPQHF.

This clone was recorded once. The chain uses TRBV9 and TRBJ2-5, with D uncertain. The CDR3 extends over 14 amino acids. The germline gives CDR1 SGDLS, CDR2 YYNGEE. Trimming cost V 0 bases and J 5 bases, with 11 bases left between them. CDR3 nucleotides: TGTGCCAGCAGCGTAGATGTGATTGGGGAGACCCAGTACTTC. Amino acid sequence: CASSVDVIGETQYF.

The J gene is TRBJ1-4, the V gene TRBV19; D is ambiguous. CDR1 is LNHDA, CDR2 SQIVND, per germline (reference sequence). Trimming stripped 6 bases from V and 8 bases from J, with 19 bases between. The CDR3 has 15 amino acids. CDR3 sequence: CASRNPGTPEEKLFF. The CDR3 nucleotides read TGTGCCAGTAGGAACCCGGGAACCCCGGAGGAAAAACTGTTTTTT.

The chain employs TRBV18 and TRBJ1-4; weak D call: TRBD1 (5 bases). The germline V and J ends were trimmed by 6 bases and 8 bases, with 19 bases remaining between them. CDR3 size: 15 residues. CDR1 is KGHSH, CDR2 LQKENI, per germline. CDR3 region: CASSVLPQGREKLFF. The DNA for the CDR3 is TGTGCCAGCTCCGTATTGCCCCAGGGTCGGGAAAAACTGTTTTTT.

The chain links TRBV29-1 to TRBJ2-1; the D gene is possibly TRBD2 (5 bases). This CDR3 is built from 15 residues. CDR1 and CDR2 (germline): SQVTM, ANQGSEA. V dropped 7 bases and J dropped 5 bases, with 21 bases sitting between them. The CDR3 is CSAAGLGVLNNEQFF. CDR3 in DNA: TGCAGCGCCGCGGGTCTTGGAGTGTTGAACAATGAGCAGTTCTTC.

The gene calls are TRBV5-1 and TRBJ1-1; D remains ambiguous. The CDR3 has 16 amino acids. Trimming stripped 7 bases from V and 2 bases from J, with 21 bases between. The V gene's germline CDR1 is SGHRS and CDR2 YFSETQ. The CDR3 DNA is TGCGCCAGCGCTTCGGTGGGGTTATTAGGAAACACTGAAGCTTTCTTT. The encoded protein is CASASVGLLGNTEAFF.

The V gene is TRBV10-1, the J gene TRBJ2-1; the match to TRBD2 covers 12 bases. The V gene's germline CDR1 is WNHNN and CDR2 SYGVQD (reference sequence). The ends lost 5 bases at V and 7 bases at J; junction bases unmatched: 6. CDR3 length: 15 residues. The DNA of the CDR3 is TGCGCCAGCAGTACTGGACTAGCGGGAATAAATGAGCAGTTCTTC. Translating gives CASSTGLAGINEQFF.

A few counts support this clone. The CDR3 sequence: CASSLGPFTNYGYTF. For the CDR3, the DNA is TGTGCCAGCAGCTTGGGGCCTTTCACCAACTATGGCTACACCTTC. This sequence joins TRBV5-8 and TRBJ1-2, with D unresolved. Germline CDR1 and CDR2: SGHTS and YDEGEE. V was shortened by 0 bases and J by 2 bases, with 11 bases between the two germline ends. This CDR3 has 15 residues. Looking up the rest from reference TRBV5-8 and TRBJ1-2 gives the full variable domain: EAGVTQSPTHLIKTRGQQATLRCSPISGHTSVYWYQQALGLGLQFLLWYDEGEERNRGNFPPRFSGRQFPNYSSELNVNALELEDSALYLCASSLGPFTNYGYTFGSGTRLTVV.

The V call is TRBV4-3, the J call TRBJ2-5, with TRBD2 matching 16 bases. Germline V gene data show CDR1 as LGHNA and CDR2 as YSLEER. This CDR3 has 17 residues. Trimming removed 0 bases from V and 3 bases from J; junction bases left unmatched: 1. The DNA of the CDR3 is TGCGCCAGCAGCCAAGAGGGACTAGCGGGAGGGGAAGAGACCCAGTACTTC. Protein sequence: CASSQEGLAGGEETQYF.

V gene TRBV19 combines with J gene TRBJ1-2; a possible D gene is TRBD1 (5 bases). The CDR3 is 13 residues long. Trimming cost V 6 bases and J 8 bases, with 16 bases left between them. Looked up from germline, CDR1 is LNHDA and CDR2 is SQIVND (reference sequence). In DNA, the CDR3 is TGTGCCAGTAGAGGCTTGGGGCGTTGGGGCTACACCTTC. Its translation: CASRGLGRWGYTF.

The CDR3, as DNA: TGTGCCAGCAGCCTCGAATCTGGGGCCAACGTCCTGACTTTC. This sequence encodes CASSLESGANVLTF. The genes are TRBV7-3 and TRBJ2-6; D call uncertain. CDR3 length: 14 residues. Trimming removed 5 bases at V and 1 base at J, with 6 bases between. Germline V gene data show CDR1 as SGHTA and CDR2 as FQGTGA.